The clone carrying this TCR beta chain was counted between two and nine times. The assay was immunoSEQ multiplex PCR, and TCRdb's table has in-frame clones only and misses some. The table includes about 180,000 clones, 75% to 90% detected once. Trimming removed 6 bases from V and 0 bases from J; junction bases left unmatched: 8. The CDR3 is 16 amino acids. Germline-derived CDR1 and CDR2 are MGHDK and SYGVNS. The sample is drawn from a study of blood T cell repertoires in COVID-19. Study context: Both acute and convalescent COVID-19 samples were obtained from the United States, Italy and Spain. Sources were T cells, B-cell-depleted T cells, or PBMCs; the material itself was cDNA or gDNA.

The sample taken for sequencing was peripheral blood. This receptor was obtained from a human donor with active or convalescent COVID-19. The donor label of this sample is uncertain. This chain connects TRBV25-1 to TRBJ2-3, with TRBD1 matching 8 bases. The CDR3 DNA reads TGTGCCAGCAGCCCAATAGACAGGGGCAGCACAGATACGCAGTATTTT. Translating gives CASSPIDRGSTDTQYF.